Only a few counts were recorded for the clone carrying this TCR beta chain. These data belong to a study of CD8 T cells in ankylosing spondylitis. TCRdb re-called the 5' RACE reads with MiXCR, one entry per CDR3 protein. Counted here are more than 95,000 distinct CDR3 sequences, roughly 8.3% occurring once; the ten biggest clones make up 8.5% to 10%. Germline trimming cut 6 bases from V and 5 bases from J; bases unmatched to any gene: 9. CDR3 length: 13 residues. CDR1 is DFQATT and CDR2 is SNEGSKA in the germline V gene (reference sequence). This TCR derives from a male donor with ankylosing spondylitis or in good health (not recorded which). The specimen was blood, either unsorted or a sorted T cell fraction (not recorded which). The chain carries TRBV20-1 and TRBJ2-7; 8 nucleotides line up with TRBD2. The chain's CDR3 is CSATSPLADEQYF. CDR3 sequence (DNA): TGCAGTGCCACCTCTCCACTAGCGGACGAGCAGTACTTC.